Listed here is a single TCR beta chain. The identical CDR3 is also encoded by other nucleotide sequences in the sample. Clones were read by immunoSEQ multiplex PCR, and TCRdb kept only the in-frame ones, dropping some. Of over a million clones in the sample, approximately 98% were seen once. These data belong to a study of shared clonotypes between healthy human individuals. V dropped 2 bases and J dropped 0 bases, with 7 bases sitting between them. The CDR3 runs 14 residues. The germline CDR1 and CDR2 sequences are SGDLS and YYNGEE. The sequencing sample was made of naive CD4+ T cells sorted from blood. Subset specified: CD45RA+ positively selected. The TCR was taken from a man younger than 40 in good health. V is TRBV9 and J is TRBJ2-3, with no clear D. Here the CDR3 reads CASSVDGSTDTQYF. The CDR3 DNA follows: TGTGCCAGCAGCGTGGACGGAAGCACAGATACGCAGTATTTT.